These 24 T cell receptor beta chains were all obtained from the same sample, sequenced in a study of CD8+CD57+ T cells in acquired aplastic anemia. The template for TCR beta VDJ and CDR3 sequence profiling was genomic DNA. From the reads, TCRdb called clonotypes with MiXCR, one entry per CDR3 protein. The sample records some 200,000 distinct CDR3 sequences, approximately 52% being singletons. The authors sequenced patients whose flow cytometry had shown CD8+CD57+ cell expansion. Sequencing input: sorted CD4+, CD8+, or CD8+CD57+ T cells (not recorded which) from PBMCs. The receptors were gathered from a human donor with aplastic anemia.

This clonotype appeared once. The CDR3 DNA reads as TGTGCCATCACTTTGGACGAGTCCTATGGCTACACCTTC. Amino acids: CAITLDESYGYTF. The chain has TRBV10-3 and TRBJ1-2, with D uncertain. The CDR3 is 13 residues long. Germline V gene data show CDR1 as ENHRY and CDR2 as SYGVKD. The germline V and J ends were trimmed by 7 bases and 4 bases, with 13 bases remaining between them.

J is TRBJ1-1 and V is TRBV9; D gene uncertain. The CDR3 runs 13 residues. Germline CDR1 and CDR2: SGDLS and YYNGEE. V was cut by 3 bases and J by 5 bases, with 11 bases left in between. CDR3 residues: CASSGGEGTEAFF. The CDR3 region has the DNA TGTGCCAGCAGCGGGGGTGAAGGGACTGAAGCTTTCTTT.

This clonotype was counted ten times or more. The chain couples TRBV29-1 to TRBJ2-2, with a weak D call TRBD1 (6 bases). The CDR3 contains 14 residues. The germline gives CDR1 SQVTM, CDR2 ANQGSEA. V was pared by 4 bases and J by 5 bases, with 14 bases between. The CDR3 is CSVVSRGSTGELFF. CDR3 nucleotides: TGCAGCGTTGTCTCCAGGGGAAGTACCGGGGAGCTGTTTTTT.

On this clonotype itself: A much larger clone lies one base from this, so it may be a read error. CDR3 in amino acids: CAGSQMGTGNTIYF. The CDR3 DNA reads TGTGCCGGCAGCCAAATGGGCACAGGAAACACCATATATTTT. V and J are TRBV14 and TRBJ1-3; D is ambiguous. The CDR3 loop spans 14 amino acids. CDR1 is SGHDN, CDR2 FVKESK, per germline.

This clonotype came up a few times. The chain combines TRBV29-1 with TRBJ2-7; D is ambiguous. The ends were cut back, 4 bases at V and 2 bases at J, with 9 bases in the middle. CDR1 and CDR2 (germline): SQVTM, ANQGSEA. This CDR3 region has 12 residues. The DNA for the CDR3 is TGCAGCGTTGCCGGTTCCGCCTACGAGCAGTACTTC. This gives the protein CSVAGSAYEQYF.

The gene calls are TRBV19 and TRBJ2-1; D gene uncertain. V lost 2 bases and J 7 bases, leaving 18 bases between the germline ends. This CDR3 has 16 amino acids. Looked up from germline, CDR1 is LNHDA and CDR2 is SQIVND (reference sequence). CDR3 sequence: CASSINRVGYINEQFF. In DNA, the CDR3 is TGTGCCAGTAGTATAAATCGGGTTGGGTACATAAATGAGCAGTTCTTC.

This chain joins TRBV15 and TRBJ1-1; D not resolved. V dropped 2 bases and J dropped 6 bases, with 7 bases sitting between them. Germline lookup yields CDR1 LNHNV and CDR2 YYDKDF (reference sequence). The length of the CDR3 is 12 residues. CDR3 sequence (DNA): TGTGCCACCAGCAGAAGTGCACCTGAAGCTTTCTTT. Amino acids: CATSRSAPEAFF. The full variable domain, with the rest looked up from reference TRBV15 and TRBJ1-1, is DAMVIQNPRYQVTQFGKPVTLSCSQTLNHNVMYWYQQKSSQAPKLLFHYYDKDFNNEADTPDNFQSRRPNTSFCFLDIRSPGLGDTAMYLCATSRSAPEAFFGQGTRLTVV.

The chain links TRBV10-3 to TRBJ2-7, with 11 nucleotides matching TRBD2. Germline loops: CDR1 ENHRY, CDR2 SYGVKD. The CDR3 has 14 residues. In DNA, the CDR3 is TGTGCTATCCGAATGGGACTAGCGGACTACGAGCAGTACTTC. This gives the protein CAIRMGLADYEQYF.

A note on this clonotype: The junction differs from germline at one of its ends, possibly a read error. The CDR3 DNA sequence: TGTGCCATCAGCGGAGAGCGGCGGGACACTGAAGCTTTCTTT. Protein sequence: CAISGERRDTEAFF. The gene calls are TRBV15 and TRBJ1-1; D is unresolved. Germline CDR1 is LNHNV and CDR2 is YYDKDF (reference sequence). The CDR3 length is 14 residues.

The rearrangement links TRBV19 to TRBJ1-4; D ambiguous. The V and J ends lost 3 bases and 5 bases respectively, with 13 bases between them. The CDR3 contains 15 residues. Germline V gene lookup returns CDR1 LNHDA and CDR2 SQIVND (reference sequence). The CDR3 DNA reads TGTGCCAGTAGTATTTTCATGACATCGAATGAAAAACTGTTTTTT. Translating it yields CASSIFMTSNEKLFF. The entire variable domain, with the rest obtained from reference TRBV19 and TRBJ1-4, is as follows: DGGITQSPKYLFRKEGQNVTLSCEQNLNHDAMYWYRQDPGQGLRLIYYSQIVNDFQKGDIAEGYSVSREKKESFPLTVTSAQKNPTAFYLCASSIFMTSNEKLFFGSGTQLSVL.

This clonotype was seen only a few times. V is TRBV7-2 and J is TRBJ2-7; tentatively, D is TRBD1 (6 bases). CDR1 and CDR2 (germline): SGHTA, FQGNSA. V lost 5 bases to trimming and J lost 2 bases, with 13 bases between them. The length of the CDR3 is 14 residues. DNA of the CDR3: TGTGCCAGCAGCCCCCAGGGGCTAACCTACGAGCAGTACTTC. Translating it yields CASSPQGLTYEQYF. The full variable domain, completed using reference TRBV7-2 and TRBJ2-7, is GAGVSQSPSNKVTEKGKDVELRCDPISGHTALYWYRQSLGQGLEFLIYFQGNSAPDKSGLPSDRFSAERTGGSVSTLTIQRTQQEDSAVYLCASSPQGLTYEQYFGPGTRLTVT.

The gene calls are TRBV3-1 and TRBJ1-2, with TRBD1 identical over 9 bases. J lost 5 bases, V lost 0 bases, and 16 bases had no gene match. The CDR3 contains 19 residues. The V gene's germline CDR1 is LGHDT and CDR2 YNNKEL (reference sequence). The CDR3 DNA is TGTGCCAGCAGCCAAGATACCCGGGACAGGGCCCTAGTGGATTATGGCTACACCTTC. It translates to CASSQDTRDRALVDYGYTF.

Ten or more counts support this clonotype. The V and J genes are TRBV24-1 and TRBJ2-3, with D tentatively TRBD1 (6 bases). Trimming removed 0 bases from V and 3 bases from J, with 12 bases in between. The CDR3 has 16 residues. The germline gives CDR1 KGHDR, CDR2 SFDVKD. This chain's CDR3 is CATSDLGRDTTDTQYF. In DNA, the CDR3 is TGTGCCACCAGTGATTTGGGTCGGGACACGACAGATACGCAGTATTTT.

The sample holds a few counts of this clonotype. The DNA for the CDR3 is TGCAGCGTAGAGAACCGACAGGGCTCCGAAGCTTTCTTT. Translating gives CSVENRQGSEAFF. The rearrangement joins TRBV29-1 to TRBJ1-1, with 7 bases fitting TRBD1. This CDR3 contains 13 residues. Germline V lookup: CDR1 SQVTM, CDR2 ANQGSEA. The V and J ends lost 6 bases and 8 bases, in that order; junction bases with no gene match: 12.

V is TRBV7-9 and J is TRBJ2-1; 7 bases fit TRBD2. The CDR3 has 11 amino acids. Germline-derived CDR1 and CDR2 are SEHNR and FQNEAQ (reference sequence). Trimming at V came to 1 base and at J to 12 bases, leaving 0 bases not matched to a gene. CDR3 DNA sequence: TGTGCCAGCAGCTTAGGCGGGGGGCAGTTCTTC. It codes for CASSLGGGQFF. The full variable domain, its missing parts supplied by reference TRBV7-9 and TRBJ2-1, is DTGVSQNPRHKITKRGQNVTFRCDPISEHNRLYWYRQTLGQGPEFLTYFQNEAQLEKSRLLSDRFSAERPKGSFSTLEIQRTEQGDSAMYLCASSLGGGQFFGPGTRLTVL.

This clonotype was recorded many times. The chain carries TRBV11-2 and TRBJ2-7, with TRBD1 as a possible D gene (6 bases). The CDR3 covers 16 residues. CDR1 and CDR2 (germline): SGHAT, FQNNGV. V gave up 4 bases and J gave up 1 base, with 17 bases separating them. CDR3 in DNA: TGTGCCAGCAGCTCGTGGCCCAGGGGAAAGTCCTACGAGCAGTACTTC. It codes for CASSSWPRGKSYEQYF.

This clonotype was seen many times. The rearrangement links TRBV7-2 to TRBJ2-7; no definite D call. With 2 bases removed from V and 2 bases from J, the gap between germline ends came to 13 bases. The germline gives CDR1 SGHTA, CDR2 FQGNSA. The CDR3 is 15 residues long. The DNA of the CDR3 is TGTGCCAGCAGCTTAACCGGGCTCCGCGCCTACGAGCAGTACTTC. Residues: CASSLTGLRAYEQYF.

This clonotype appeared once. The CDR3 coding sequence is TGTGCCAGTAGTGCCGCAAGCTCCTACGAGCAGTACTTC. Translation gives CASSAASSYEQYF. The V call is TRBV19, the J call TRBJ2-7; no definite D call. The CDR3 spans 13 residues. In germline, CDR1 is LNHDA, CDR2 SQIVND (reference sequence). The V gene lost 5 bases and the J gene lost 0 bases, with 8 bases spanning the gap.

This clonotype turned up a few times. This chain uses TRBV29-1 with TRBJ1-3; D call uncertain. The CDR3 has 14 residues. Per the germline V gene, CDR1 is SQVTM and CDR2 is ANQGSEA. Trimming took 0 bases from V and 0 from J, leaving 6 bases between them. This CDR3 reads CSVEDWSSGNTIYF. As DNA, the CDR3 is TGCAGCGTTGAAGACTGGAGCTCTGGAAACACCATATATTTT.

The J gene is TRBJ2-7, the V gene TRBV11-2; TRBD2 matches 9 bases. Trimming removed 2 bases from V and 1 base from J; junction bases left unmatched: 6. The germline V gene encodes CDR1 SGHAT and CDR2 FQNNGV. This CDR3 spans 16 amino acids. The CDR3 DNA reads as TGTGCCAGCAGCTTAACTCGGGCGGGAGGGTCCTACGAGCAGTACTTC. Its translation is CASSLTRAGGSYEQYF.

As to this clonotype: This may be a read error, as it is one base from a much larger clone. The V gene is TRBV6-1, the J gene TRBJ2-7, with unresolved D. The CDR3 is 11 residues long. Germline CDR1 is MNHNS and CDR2 is SASEGT. This CDR3 reads CASSDFYVQYF. CDR3 in DNA: TGTGCCAGCAGTGATTTCTACGTGCAGTACTTC.

V usage is TRBV7-9 and J usage is TRBJ1-2; 7 bases fit TRBD1. Per germline, CDR1 SEHNR and CDR2 FQNEAQ (reference sequence). The CDR3 is made up of 12 amino acids. V gave up 3 bases and J gave up 8 bases; unmatched junction bases: 3. CDR3 nucleotide sequence: TGTGCCAGCAGCTTTGGACAGGAGGGCTACACCTTC. Translating it yields CASSFGQEGYTF.

This clonotype was counted ten times or more. The chain has TRBV5-4 and TRBJ2-3; D is possibly TRBD1 (6 bases). The ends were cut back, 2 bases at V and 5 bases at J, with 12 bases in the middle. The CDR3 spans 14 residues. The germline V gene has CDR1 SGHNT and CDR2 YYREEE (reference sequence). DNA for the CDR3: TGTGCCAGCAGCTTACCTCAGGGGATAGATACGCAGTATTTT. Residues: CASSLPQGIDTQYF.

The chain joins TRBV20-1 to TRBJ2-7; 11 bases match TRBD2. The CDR3 loop spans 15 amino acids. The V gene's germline CDR1 is DFQATT and CDR2 SNEGSKA (reference sequence). J was trimmed by 3 bases and V by 1 base; bases with no gene match: 5. The CDR3 protein is CSARGEGTSGYEQYF. CDR3 DNA sequence: TGCAGTGCTAGAGGGGAAGGGACTAGCGGCTACGAGCAGTACTTC.